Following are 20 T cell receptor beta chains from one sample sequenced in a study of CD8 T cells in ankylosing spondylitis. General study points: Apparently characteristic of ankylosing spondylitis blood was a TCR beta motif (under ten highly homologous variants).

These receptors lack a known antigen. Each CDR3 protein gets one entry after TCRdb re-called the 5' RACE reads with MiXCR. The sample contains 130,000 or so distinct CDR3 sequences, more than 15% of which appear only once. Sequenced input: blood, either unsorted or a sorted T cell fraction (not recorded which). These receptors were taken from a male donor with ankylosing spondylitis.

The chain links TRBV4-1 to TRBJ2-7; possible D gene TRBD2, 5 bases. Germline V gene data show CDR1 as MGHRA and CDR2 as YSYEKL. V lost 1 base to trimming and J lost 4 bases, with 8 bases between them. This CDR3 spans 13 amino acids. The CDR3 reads CASSQGRVYEQYF. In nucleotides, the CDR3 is TGCGCCAGCAGCCAAGGGCGGGTATACGAGCAGTACTTC.

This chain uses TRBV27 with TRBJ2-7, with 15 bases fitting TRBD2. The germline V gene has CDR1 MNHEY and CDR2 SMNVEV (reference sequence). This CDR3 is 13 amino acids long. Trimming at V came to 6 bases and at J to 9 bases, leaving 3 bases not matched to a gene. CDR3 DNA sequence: TGTGCCAGCAGACCGGGACTAGCGGGAGGGCAGTACTTC. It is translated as CASRPGLAGGQYF.

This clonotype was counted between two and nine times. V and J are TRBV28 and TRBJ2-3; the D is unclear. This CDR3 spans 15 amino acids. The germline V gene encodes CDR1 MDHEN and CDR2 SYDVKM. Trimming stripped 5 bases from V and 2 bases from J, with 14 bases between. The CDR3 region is CASSTTGENTDTQYF. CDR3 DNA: TGTGCCAGCAGTACTACTGGGGAAAACACAGATACGCAGTATTTT.

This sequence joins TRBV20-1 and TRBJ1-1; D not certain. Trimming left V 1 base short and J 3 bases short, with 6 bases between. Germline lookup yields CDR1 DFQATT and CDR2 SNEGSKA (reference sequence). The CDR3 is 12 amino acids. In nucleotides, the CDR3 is TGCAGTGCTAGAGTGCAGCACACTGAAGCTTTCTTT. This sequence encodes CSARVQHTEAFF.

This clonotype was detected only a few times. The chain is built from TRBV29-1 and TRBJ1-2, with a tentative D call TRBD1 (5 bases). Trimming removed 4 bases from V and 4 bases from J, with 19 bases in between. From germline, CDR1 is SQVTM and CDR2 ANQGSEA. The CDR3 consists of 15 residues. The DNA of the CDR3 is TGCAGCGTTGCCCTAGATTCCGCAGGGTTCTATGGCTACACCTTC. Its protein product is CSVALDSAGFYGYTF.

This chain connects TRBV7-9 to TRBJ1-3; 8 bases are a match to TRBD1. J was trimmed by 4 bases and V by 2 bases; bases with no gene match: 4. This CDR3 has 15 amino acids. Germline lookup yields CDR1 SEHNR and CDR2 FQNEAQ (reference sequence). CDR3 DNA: TGTGCCAGCAGCTTAACGACAGGGGTCGGAAACACCATATATTTT. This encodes CASSLTTGVGNTIYF.

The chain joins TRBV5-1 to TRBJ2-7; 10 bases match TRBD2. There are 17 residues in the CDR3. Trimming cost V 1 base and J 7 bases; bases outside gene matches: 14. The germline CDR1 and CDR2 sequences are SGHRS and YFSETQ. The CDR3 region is CASSLTGILAGDREQYF. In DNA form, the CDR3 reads TGCGCCAGCAGCTTGACAGGGATTCTAGCGGGAGACCGTGAGCAGTACTTC.

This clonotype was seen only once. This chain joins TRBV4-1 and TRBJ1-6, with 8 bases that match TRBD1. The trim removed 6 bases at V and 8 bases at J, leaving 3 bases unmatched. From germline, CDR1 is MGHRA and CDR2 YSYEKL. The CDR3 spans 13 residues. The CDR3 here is CASRVQGDSPLHF. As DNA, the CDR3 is TGCGCCAGCAGGGTACAGGGGGATTCACCCCTCCACTTT.

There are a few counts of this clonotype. This CDR3 is CASSSGTANTGELFF. The CDR3 coding sequence is TGCGCCAGCAGTTCCGGGACGGCGAACACCGGGGAGCTGTTTTTT. The J gene is TRBJ2-2, the V gene TRBV5-1; D assignment may be TRBD1 or TRBD2 (5 bases each). CDR3 length equals 15 residues. Germline CDR1 SGHRS, CDR2 YFSETQ. The germline V and J ends were trimmed by 5 bases and 0 bases, with 11 bases remaining between them.

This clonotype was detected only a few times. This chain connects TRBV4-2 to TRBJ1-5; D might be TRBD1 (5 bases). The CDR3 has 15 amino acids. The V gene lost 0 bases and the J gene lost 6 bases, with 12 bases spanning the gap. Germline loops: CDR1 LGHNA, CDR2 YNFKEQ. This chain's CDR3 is CASSQEVGGGQPQHF. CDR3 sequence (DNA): TGTGCCAGCAGCCAAGAGGTCGGGGGAGGTCAGCCCCAGCATTTT.

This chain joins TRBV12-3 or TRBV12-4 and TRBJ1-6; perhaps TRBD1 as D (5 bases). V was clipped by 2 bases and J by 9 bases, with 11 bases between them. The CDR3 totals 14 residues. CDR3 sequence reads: CASSLSGTGSPLHF. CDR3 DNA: TGTGCCAGCAGTTTATCTGGGACGGGTTCACCCCTCCACTTT.

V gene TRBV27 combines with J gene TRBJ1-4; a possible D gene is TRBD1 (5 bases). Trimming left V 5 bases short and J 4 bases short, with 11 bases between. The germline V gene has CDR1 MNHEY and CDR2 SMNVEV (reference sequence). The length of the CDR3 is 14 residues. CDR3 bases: TGTGCCAGCAGTCCGGGGACCGGTAATGAAAAACTGTTTTTT. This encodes CASSPGTGNEKLFF. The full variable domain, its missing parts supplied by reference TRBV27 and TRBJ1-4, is EAQVTQNPRYLITVTGKKLTVTCSQNMNHEYMSWYRQDPGLGLRQIYYSMNVEVTDKGDVPEGYKVSRKEKRNFPLILESPSPNQTSLYFCASSPGTGNEKLFFGSGTQLSVL.

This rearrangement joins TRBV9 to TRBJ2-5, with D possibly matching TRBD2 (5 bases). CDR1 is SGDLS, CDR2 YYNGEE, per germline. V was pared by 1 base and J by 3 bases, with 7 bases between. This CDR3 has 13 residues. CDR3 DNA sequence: TGTGCCAGCAGCGTATGGGGAGAAGAGACCCAGTACTTC. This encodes CASSVWGEETQYF.

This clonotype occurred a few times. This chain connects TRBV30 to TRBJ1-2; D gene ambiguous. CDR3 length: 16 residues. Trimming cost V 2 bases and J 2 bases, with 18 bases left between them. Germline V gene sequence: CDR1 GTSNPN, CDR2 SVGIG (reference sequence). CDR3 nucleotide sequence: TGTGCCTGGAGTTGGCGGACCGATTACCTGAACTATGGCTACACCTTC. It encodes CAWSWRTDYLNYGYTF.

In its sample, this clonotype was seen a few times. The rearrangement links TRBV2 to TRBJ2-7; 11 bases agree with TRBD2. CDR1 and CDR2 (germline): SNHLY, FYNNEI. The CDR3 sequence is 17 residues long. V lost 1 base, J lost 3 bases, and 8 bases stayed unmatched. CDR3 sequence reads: CASSEVGLGLAVYEQYF. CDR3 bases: TGTGCCAGCAGTGAAGTTGGTCTGGGACTAGCGGTCTACGAGCAGTACTTC.

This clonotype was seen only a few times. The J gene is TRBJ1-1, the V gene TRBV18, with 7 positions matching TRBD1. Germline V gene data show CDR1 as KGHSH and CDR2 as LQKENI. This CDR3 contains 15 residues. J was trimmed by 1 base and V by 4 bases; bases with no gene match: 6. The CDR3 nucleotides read TGTGCCAGCTCACTTACAGGGGACTGGAACACTGAAGCTTTCTTT. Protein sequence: CASSLTGDWNTEAFF.

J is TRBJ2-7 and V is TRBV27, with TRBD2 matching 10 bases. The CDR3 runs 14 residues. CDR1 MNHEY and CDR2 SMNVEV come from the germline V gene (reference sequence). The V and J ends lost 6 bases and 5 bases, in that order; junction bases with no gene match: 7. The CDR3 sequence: CASSTRLAGHEQYF. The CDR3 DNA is TGTGCCAGCAGCACTAGACTAGCGGGCCACGAGCAGTACTTC.

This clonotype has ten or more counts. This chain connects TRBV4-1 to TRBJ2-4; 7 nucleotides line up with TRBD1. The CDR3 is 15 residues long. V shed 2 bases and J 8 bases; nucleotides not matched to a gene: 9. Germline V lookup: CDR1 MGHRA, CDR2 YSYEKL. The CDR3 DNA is TGCGCCAGCAGCCAAAAGACAGGGAATTTGGACATTCAGTACTTC. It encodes CASSQKTGNLDIQYF.

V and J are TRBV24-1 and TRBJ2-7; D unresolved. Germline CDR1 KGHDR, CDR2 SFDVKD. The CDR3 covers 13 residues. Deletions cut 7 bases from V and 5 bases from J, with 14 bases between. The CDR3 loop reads CATSSGVENEQYF. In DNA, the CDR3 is TGTGCCACCAGCAGTGGAGTCGAAAACGAGCAGTACTTC.

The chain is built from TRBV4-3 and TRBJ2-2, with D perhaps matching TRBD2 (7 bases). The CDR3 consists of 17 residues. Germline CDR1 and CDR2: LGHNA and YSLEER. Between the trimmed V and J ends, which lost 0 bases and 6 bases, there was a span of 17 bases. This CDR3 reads CASSQDRGRAGAGELFF. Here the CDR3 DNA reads TGCGCCAGCAGCCAAGATAGGGGGAGGGCCGGCGCCGGGGAGCTGTTTTTT.